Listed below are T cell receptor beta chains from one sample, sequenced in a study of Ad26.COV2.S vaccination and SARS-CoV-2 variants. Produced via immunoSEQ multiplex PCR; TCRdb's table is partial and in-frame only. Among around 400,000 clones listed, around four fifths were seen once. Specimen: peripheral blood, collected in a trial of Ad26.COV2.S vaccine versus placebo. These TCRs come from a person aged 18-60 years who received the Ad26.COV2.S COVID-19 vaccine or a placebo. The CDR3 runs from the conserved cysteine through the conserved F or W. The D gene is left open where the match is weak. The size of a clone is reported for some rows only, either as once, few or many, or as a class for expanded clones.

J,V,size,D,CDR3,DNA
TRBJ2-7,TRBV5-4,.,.,CASSLAGSLGYEQYF,TGTGCCAGCAGCTTGGCAGGTAGCTTAGGGTACGAGCAGTACTTC
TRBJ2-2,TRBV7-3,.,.,CASSLDGRDGELFF,TGTGCCAGCAGCTTGGACGGAAGGGACGGGGAGCTGTTTTTT
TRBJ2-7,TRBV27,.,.,CASSSGRTGVYEQYF,TGTGCCAGCAGTTCCGGACGGACTGGGGTCTACGAGCAGTACTTC
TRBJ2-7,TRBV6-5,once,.,CASSLRQVHEQYF,TGTGCCAGCAGTCTTCGACAGGTCCACGAGCAGTACTTC
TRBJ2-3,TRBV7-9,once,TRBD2,CASSLLAGTDTQYF,TGTGCCAGCAGCTTACTAGCGGGCACAGATACGCAGTATTTT
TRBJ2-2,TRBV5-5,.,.,CASSLNSGHMITGELFF,TGTGCCAGCAGCTTGAACTCGGGACATATGATCACCGGGGAGCTGTTTTTT
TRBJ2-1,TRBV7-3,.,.,CASSSGGDNEQFF,TGTGCCAGCAGCTCTGGGGGTGACAATGAGCAGTTCTTC
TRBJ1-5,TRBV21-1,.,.,CASGLHRQPNQPQHF,TGTGCCAGCGGACTACACCGACAGCCAAATCAGCCCCAGCATTTT
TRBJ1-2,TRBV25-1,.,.,CASANSGTNYGYTF,TGTGCCAGCGCCAACTCTGGGACGAATTATGGCTACACCTTC
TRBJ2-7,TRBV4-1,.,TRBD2,CASSPRRGETYEQYF,TGCGCCAGCAGCCCGAGGCGGGGGGAAACCTACGAGCAGTACTTC
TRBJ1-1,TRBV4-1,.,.,CASSQLGILNTEAFF,TGCGCCAGCAGCCAACTAGGCATACTTAACACTGAAGCTTTCTTT
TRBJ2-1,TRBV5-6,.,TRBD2,CASTHLNWGGYNEQFF,TGTGCCAGCACCCATTTGAATTGGGGGGGCTACAATGAGCAGTTCTTC